The next 23 T cell receptor beta chains were all read from a single sample in a study of shared clonotypes between healthy human individuals (dated by TCRdb to about 2020). The library was prepared using the immunoSEQ multiplex PCR assay. TCRdb took this table from immuneACCESS and kept in-frame rearrangements with V and J called. Such tables lack part of the clones; where checked against another copy, unresolved V genes explain under half of the gap, and the rest is unexplained. This sample comprises more than 2,000,000 clones, around nine tenths of them detected only once. The top ten hold roughly 0.14% of the sample. Sequencing was performed on naive CD4+ T cells sorted from blood. The cell subset or site tag for this specimen amounts to: CD45RA+ positively selected. The source of these receptors is a man between 18 and 29 years old in good health.

J is TRBJ2-3 and V is TRBV7-9; TRBD1 agrees at 9 bases. V shed 5 bases, J shed 1 base, and the junction held 7 bases outside the gene matches. The CDR3 is 16 amino acids. CDR1 is SEHNR and CDR2 is FQNEAQ in the germline V gene (reference sequence). The CDR3 sequence is CASSPPGQGGTDTQYF. For the CDR3, the DNA is TGTGCCAGCAGCCCCCCGGGACAGGGTGGCACAGATACGCAGTATTTT.

The chain recombines TRBV7-2 with TRBJ2-5, with 11 bases fitting TRBD2. Germline V gene sequence: CDR1 SGHTA, CDR2 FQGNSA. J was trimmed by 4 bases and V by 1 base; bases with no gene match: 8. The CDR3 runs 17 residues. The CDR3, as DNA: TGTGCCAGCAGCTTAGGGGTAGCGGGAGGGATGAGAGAGACCCAGTACTTC. Protein: CASSLGVAGGMRETQYF. The entire variable domain, with the rest obtained from reference TRBV7-2 and TRBJ2-5, is as follows: GAGVSQSPSNKVTEKGKDVELRCDPISGHTALYWYRQSLGQGLEFLIYFQGNSAPDKSGLPSDRFSAERTGGSVSTLTIQRTQQEDSAVYLCASSLGVAGGMRETQYFGPGTRLLVL.

The chain combines TRBV10-2 with TRBJ2-3; D unclear. Germline V CDR1 and CDR2: WSHSY, SAAADI. The ends were cut back, 2 bases at V and 6 bases at J, with 12 bases in the middle. The CDR3 is made up of 14 amino acids. CDR3: CASSEVRRRDTQYF. In DNA, the CDR3 is TGCGCCAGCAGTGAGGTTCGCCGCCGGGATACGCAGTATTTT.

CDR3 amino acids: CAERQGMFGTEAFF. CDR3 nucleotides: TGTGCCGAGAGACAGGGTATGTTTGGGACTGAAGCTTTCTTT. This sequence joins TRBV30 and TRBJ1-1, with 7 bases aligning to TRBD1. V lost 8 bases to trimming and J lost 5 bases; unmatched junction nucleotides: 14. Germline CDR1 reads GTSNPN; CDR2 reads SVGIG (reference sequence). This CDR3 has 14 amino acids.

The genes are TRBV7-3 and TRBJ2-1; TRBD2 matches 9 bases. Per germline, CDR1 SGHTA and CDR2 FQGTGA. CDR3 size: 14 residues. Trimming took 5 bases from V and 6 from J; bases not matched to a gene: 5. CDR3 loop: CASSPRGGVNEQFF. Here the CDR3 DNA reads TGTGCCAGCAGCCCGCGCGGGGGGGTCAATGAGCAGTTCTTC.

The genes are TRBV4-3 and TRBJ2-3; D is unresolved. Germline V lookup: CDR1 LGHNA, CDR2 YSLEER. The CDR3 contains 16 residues. Trimming took 1 base from V and 0 from J, leaving 11 bases between them. The CDR3 nucleotides read TGCGCCAGCAGCCAAGGGCCGCGTCCTAGCACAGATACGCAGTATTTT. Translated: CASSQGPRPSTDTQYF.

This clone was seen just once. This chain uses TRBV11-2 with TRBJ2-7; 11 bases are shared with TRBD2. With V trimmed by 4 bases and J by 0 bases, 5 bases remained unmatched. This CDR3 comprises 16 residues. In germline, CDR1 is SGHAT, CDR2 FQNNGV. In DNA form, the CDR3 reads TGTGCCAGCAGCTCGGGACTAGCGGAAACCTCCTACGAGCAGTACTTC. Residues: CASSSGLAETSYEQYF. The variable domain in full, completed from reference TRBV11-2 and TRBJ2-7, reads EAGVAQSPRYKIIEKRQSVAFWCNPISGHATLYWYQQILGQGPKLLIQFQNNGVVDDSQLPKDRFSAERLKGVDSTLKIQPAKLEDSAVYLCASSSGLAETSYEQYFGPGTRLTVT.

The genes are TRBV5-5 and TRBJ1-6, with 7 bases matching TRBD1. Germline V gene data show CDR1 as SGHKS and CDR2 as YYEKEE (reference sequence). The trim removed 4 bases at V and 10 bases at J, leaving 11 bases unmatched. The CDR3 consists of 15 residues. This chain's CDR3 is CASSTRQGRVSPLHF. As DNA, the CDR3 is TGTGCCAGCAGCACCCGACAGGGAAGGGTATCACCCCTCCACTTT. Supplemented by reference TRBV5-5 and TRBJ1-6, the full variable domain reads DAGVTQSPTHLIKTRGQQVTLRCSPISGHKSVSWYQQVLGQGPQFIFQYYEKEERGRGNFPDRFSARQFPNYSSELNVNALLLGDSALYLCASSTRQGRVSPLHFGNGTRLTVT.

This rearrangement joins TRBV25-1 to TRBJ2-6; perhaps TRBD1 as D (5 bases). The germline V gene has CDR1 MGHDK and CDR2 SYGVNS. This CDR3 spans 13 amino acids. The CDR3 protein is CTRRVSGANVLTF. CDR3 coding DNA: TGTACCCGCAGGGTATCTGGGGCCAACGTCCTGACTTTC.

This clone was picked up one time. This chain joins TRBV7-9 and TRBJ2-1; possible D gene TRBD2, 5 bases. Germline CDR1 and CDR2: SEHNR and FQNEAQ (reference sequence). There are 14 residues in the CDR3. The V and J ends lost 4 bases and 6 bases respectively, with 13 bases between them. CDR3 DNA: TGTGCCAGCAGCTCGGAGGCCGCGCCCAATGAGCAGTTCTTC. As protein: CASSSEAAPNEQFF.

The CDR3 coding sequence is TGTGCCAGCAGCCTACTCCGGGGAAAACCCCAGCATTTT. Its translation: CASSLLRGKPQHF. The chain carries TRBV5-8 and TRBJ1-5; D unresolved. CDR3 length: 13 amino acids. The ends were cut back, 4 bases at V and 10 bases at J, with 15 bases in the middle. The germline V gene has CDR1 SGHTS and CDR2 YDEGEE. The full variable domain, with the rest looked up from reference TRBV5-8 and TRBJ1-5, is EAGVTQSPTHLIKTRGQQATLRCSPISGHTSVYWYQQALGLGLQFLLWYDEGEERNRGNFPPRFSGRQFPNYSSELNVNALELEDSALYLCASSLLRGKPQHFGDGTRLSIL.

The V gene is TRBV11-2, the J gene TRBJ2-7, with D unclear. CDR1 is SGHAT and CDR2 is FQNNGV in the germline V gene. The length of the CDR3 is 15 residues. V lost 2 bases to trimming and J lost 3 bases, with 14 bases between them. CDR3 region: CASSLQQYSDYEQYF. The CDR3 coding sequence is TGTGCCAGCAGCTTACAGCAGTATTCGGACTACGAGCAGTACTTC.

The V gene is TRBV6-1, the J gene TRBJ2-2, with 8 positions matching TRBD2. Germline assignment: CDR1 MNHNS and CDR2 SASEGT. V shed 6 bases, J shed 1 base, and the junction held 4 bases outside the gene matches. This CDR3 has 15 amino acids. The CDR3 DNA reads TGTGCCAGCAGGGACCGGGGGGGGAACACCGGGGAGCTGTTTTTT. As protein: CASRDRGGNTGELFF.

The rearrangement joins TRBV28 to TRBJ1-1; tentative D call: TRBD1 (6 bases). The CDR3 loop spans 12 amino acids. Between the trimmed V and J ends, which lost 3 bases and 11 bases, there was a span of 13 bases. CDR1 is MDHEN, CDR2 SYDVKM, per germline. The CDR3 DNA is TGTGCCAGCAGTTTTCGGGGGGCGTACGCTTTCTTT. This translates into CASSFRGAYAFF.

This sequence joins TRBV6-4 and TRBJ2-7, with D maybe TRBD1 (6 bases). V lost 0 bases, J lost 1 base, and 16 bases lay in between. The CDR3 has 17 residues. Germline values: CDR1 MRHNA, CDR2 SNTAGT. Written as DNA, the CDR3 is TGTGCCAGCAGTGACTCCCCACCCCGGGACACGTCCTACGAGCAGTACTTC. Its translation is CASSDSPPRDTSYEQYF.

About this clone itself: Distinct nucleotide sequences in the sample also encode this CDR3. V and J are TRBV9 and TRBJ2-5, with 7 bases fitting TRBD1. The CDR3 extends over 13 amino acids. Germline V gene sequence: CDR1 SGDLS, CDR2 YYNGEE. Trimming took 0 bases from V and 5 from J; bases not matched to a gene: 1. This CDR3 is CASSVAGGETQYF. As DNA, the CDR3 is TGTGCCAGCAGCGTAGCAGGGGGTGAGACCCAGTACTTC.

The chain links TRBV9 to TRBJ1-3, with D uncertain. The CDR3 is 16 residues long. Trimming pared 0 bases from V and 11 bases from J, leaving 21 bases between. From germline, CDR1 is SGDLS and CDR2 YYNGEE. The CDR3, as DNA: TGTGCCAGCAGCGTAGATTTGACGGCCTTGAGTGGGGCCATATATTTT. Residues: CASSVDLTALSGAIYF.

V gene TRBV5-1 combines with J gene TRBJ2-1; D possibly corresponds to TRBD1 (5 bases). Germline CDR1 is SGHRS and CDR2 is YFSETQ. This CDR3 contains 16 residues. Trimming cost V 3 bases and J 0 bases, with 13 bases left between them. CDR3 protein: CASSYPDRSSYNEQFF. In DNA form, the CDR3 reads TGCGCCAGCAGCTACCCAGACAGATCCTCCTACAATGAGCAGTTCTTC.

This clone was seen only once. This chain uses TRBV10-3 with TRBJ2-2; 7 bases line up with TRBD1. CDR3 size: 15 residues. The ends lost 4 bases at V and 4 bases at J; junction bases unmatched: 6. Germline assignment: CDR1 ENHRY and CDR2 SYGVKD. The CDR3 loop is CAISGGQESTGELFF. Written as DNA, the CDR3 is TGTGCCATCAGTGGTGGACAGGAGTCCACCGGGGAGCTGTTTTTT.

V and J are TRBV5-6 and TRBJ2-7; 9 nucleotides match TRBD1. The ends lost 2 bases at V and 3 bases at J; junction bases unmatched: 6. Germline assignment: CDR1 SGHDT and CDR2 YYEEEE. The CDR3 covers 15 residues. The CDR3 region is CASSFRQGGNYEQYF. CDR3 coding DNA: TGTGCCAGCAGCTTCAGACAGGGGGGGAACTACGAGCAGTACTTC.

This clone was counted a single time. The chain is built from TRBV7-2 and TRBJ2-4, with 10 bases identical to TRBD2. After removal of 5 bases from V and 10 bases from J, the junction contained 17 bases not matched to a gene. Germline CDR1 SGHTA, CDR2 FQGNSA. The CDR3 spans 17 residues. The DNA for the CDR3 is TGTGCCAGCAGCCCCTACGGACTAGCGGCTACAAAAATGATTCAGTACTTC. It translates to CASSPYGLAATKMIQYF. Drawing the rest from reference TRBV7-2 and TRBJ2-4, the complete variable domain is GAGVSQSPSNKVTEKGKDVELRCDPISGHTALYWYRQSLGQGLEFLIYFQGNSAPDKSGLPSDRFSAERTGGSVSTLTIQRTQQEDSAVYLCASSPYGLAATKMIQYFGAGTRLSVL.

The chain is built from TRBV18 and TRBJ1-4; TRBD1 agrees at 7 bases. This CDR3 is built from 15 residues. From germline, CDR1 is KGHSH and CDR2 LQKENI. V lost 3 bases to trimming and J lost 8 bases; unmatched junction nucleotides: 9. In nucleotides, the CDR3 is TGTGCCAGCTCACCGCAGGGAGGGGGCTCGGAAAAACTGTTTTTT. As protein: CASSPQGGGSEKLFF. The variable domain in full, completed from reference TRBV18 and TRBJ1-4, reads NAGVMQNPRHLVRRRGQEARLRCSPMKGHSHVYWYRQLPEEGLKFMVYLQKENIIDESGMPKERFSAEFPKEGPSILRIQQVVRGDSAAYFCASSPQGGGSEKLFFGSGTQLSVL.

V usage is TRBV6-5 and J usage is TRBJ2-5; D unclear. With 0 bases removed from V and 6 bases from J, the gap between germline ends came to 11 bases. Germline V gives CDR1 MNHEY, CDR2 SVGAGI. There are 14 residues in the CDR3. The CDR3 reads CASSYSAGFQTQYF. The CDR3 bases are TGTGCCAGCAGTTACTCTGCAGGTTTTCAGACCCAGTACTTC.